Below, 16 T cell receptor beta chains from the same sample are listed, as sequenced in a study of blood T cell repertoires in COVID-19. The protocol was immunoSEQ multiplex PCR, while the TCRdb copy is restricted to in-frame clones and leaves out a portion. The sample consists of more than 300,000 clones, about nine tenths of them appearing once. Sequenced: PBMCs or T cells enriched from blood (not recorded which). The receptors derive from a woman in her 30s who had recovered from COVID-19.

The CDR3 coding sequence is TGTGCCAGCAGCTACGACAGGGATTACGAGCAGTACTTC. It is translated as CASSYDRDYEQYF. The chain couples TRBV11-2 to TRBJ2-7, with 7 bases that match TRBD1. The germline gives CDR1 SGHAT, CDR2 FQNNGV. V lost 4 bases, J lost 4 bases, and 4 bases stayed unmatched. This CDR3 is 13 amino acids long.

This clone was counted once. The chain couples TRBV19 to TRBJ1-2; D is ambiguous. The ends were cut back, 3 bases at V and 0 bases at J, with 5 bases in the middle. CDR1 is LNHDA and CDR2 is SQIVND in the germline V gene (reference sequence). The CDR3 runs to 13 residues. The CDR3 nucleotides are TGTGCCAGTAGTATTCTTTCTAACTATGGCTACACCTTC. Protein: CASSILSNYGYTF.

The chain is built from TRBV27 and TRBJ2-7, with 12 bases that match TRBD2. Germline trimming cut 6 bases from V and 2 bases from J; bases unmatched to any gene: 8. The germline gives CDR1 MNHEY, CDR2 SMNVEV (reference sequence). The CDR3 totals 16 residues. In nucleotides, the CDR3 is TGTGCCAGCAGCGCCTCCCGACTAGCGGGAGCCTACGAGCAGTACTTC. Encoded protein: CASSASRLAGAYEQYF.

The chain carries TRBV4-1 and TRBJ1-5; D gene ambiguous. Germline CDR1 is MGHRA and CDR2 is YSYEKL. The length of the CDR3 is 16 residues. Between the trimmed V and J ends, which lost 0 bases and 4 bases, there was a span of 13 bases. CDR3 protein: CASSQDPTVANQPQHF. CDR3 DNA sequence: TGCGCCAGCAGCCAAGATCCGACGGTAGCAAATCAGCCCCAGCATTTT.

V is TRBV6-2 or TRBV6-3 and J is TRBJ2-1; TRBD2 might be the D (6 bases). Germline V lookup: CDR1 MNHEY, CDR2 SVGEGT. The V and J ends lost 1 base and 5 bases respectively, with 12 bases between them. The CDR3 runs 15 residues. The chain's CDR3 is CASSYFRLADNEQFF. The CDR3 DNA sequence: TGTGCCAGCAGTTACTTTCGATTAGCGGACAATGAGCAGTTCTTC.

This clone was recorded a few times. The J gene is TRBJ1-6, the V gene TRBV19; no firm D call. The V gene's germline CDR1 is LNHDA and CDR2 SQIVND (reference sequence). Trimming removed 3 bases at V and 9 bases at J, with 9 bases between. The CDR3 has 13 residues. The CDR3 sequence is CASSIMRGSPLHF. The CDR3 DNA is TGTGCCAGTAGTATCATGAGAGGTTCACCCCTCCACTTT.

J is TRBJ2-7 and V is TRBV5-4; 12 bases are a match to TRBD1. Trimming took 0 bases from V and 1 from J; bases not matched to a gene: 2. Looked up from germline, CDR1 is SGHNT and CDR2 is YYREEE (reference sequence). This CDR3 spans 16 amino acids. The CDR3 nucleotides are TGTGCCAGCAGCTTGGGGGACAGGGGGCAATCCTACGAGCAGTACTTC. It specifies CASSLGDRGQSYEQYF. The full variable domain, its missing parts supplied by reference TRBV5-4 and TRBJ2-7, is ETGVTQSPTHLIKTRGQQVTLRCSSQSGHNTVSWYQQALGQGPQFIFQYYREEENGRGNFPPRFSGLQFPNYSSELNVNALELDDSALYLCASSLGDRGQSYEQYFGPGTRLTVT.

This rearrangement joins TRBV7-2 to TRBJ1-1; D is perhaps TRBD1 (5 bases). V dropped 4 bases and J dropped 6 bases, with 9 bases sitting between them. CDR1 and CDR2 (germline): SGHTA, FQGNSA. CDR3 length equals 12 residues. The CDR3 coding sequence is TGTGCCAGCAGCTACAGGAAAGCTGAAGCTTTCTTT. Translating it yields CASSYRKAEAFF.

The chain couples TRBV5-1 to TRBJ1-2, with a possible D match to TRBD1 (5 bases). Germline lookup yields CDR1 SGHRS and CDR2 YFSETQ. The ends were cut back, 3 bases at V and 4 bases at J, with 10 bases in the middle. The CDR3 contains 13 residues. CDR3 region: CASSWGVSYGYTF. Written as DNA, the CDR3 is TGCGCCAGCAGCTGGGGGGTCAGCTATGGCTACACCTTC.

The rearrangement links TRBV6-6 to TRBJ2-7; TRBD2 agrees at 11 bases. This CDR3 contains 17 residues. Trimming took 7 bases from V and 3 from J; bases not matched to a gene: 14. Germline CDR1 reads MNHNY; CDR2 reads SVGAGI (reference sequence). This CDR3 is CASTRTSGSLVGYEQYF. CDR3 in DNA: TGTGCCAGCACTCGAACTAGCGGGAGCCTCGTAGGCTACGAGCAGTACTTC.

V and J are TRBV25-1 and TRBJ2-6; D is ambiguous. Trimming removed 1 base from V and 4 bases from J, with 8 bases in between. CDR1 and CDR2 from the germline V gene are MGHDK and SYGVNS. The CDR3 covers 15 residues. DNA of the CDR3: TGTGCCAGCAGTGAATGGGCAGCCGGGGCCAACGTCCTGACTTTC. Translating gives CASSEWAAGANVLTF.

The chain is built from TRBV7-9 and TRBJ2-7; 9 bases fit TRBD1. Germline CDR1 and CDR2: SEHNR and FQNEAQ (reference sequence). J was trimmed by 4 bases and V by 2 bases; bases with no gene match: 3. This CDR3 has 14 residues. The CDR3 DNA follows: TGTGCCAGCAGCTTACGGGACAGGGAGTACGAGCAGTACTTC. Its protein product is CASSLRDREYEQYF.

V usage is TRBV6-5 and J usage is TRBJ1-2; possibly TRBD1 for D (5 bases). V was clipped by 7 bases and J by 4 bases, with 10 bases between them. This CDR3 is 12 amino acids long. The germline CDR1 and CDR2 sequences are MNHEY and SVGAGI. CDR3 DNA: TGTGCCAGCACCACGGGGGTCTATGGCTACACCTTC. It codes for CASTTGVYGYTF.

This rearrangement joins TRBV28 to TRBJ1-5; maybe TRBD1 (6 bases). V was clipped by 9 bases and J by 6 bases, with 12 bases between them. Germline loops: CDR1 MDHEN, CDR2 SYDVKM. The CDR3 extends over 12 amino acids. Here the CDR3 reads CASSGGSQPQHF. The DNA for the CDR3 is TGTGCCAGTTCGGGGGGCAGTCAGCCCCAGCATTTT.

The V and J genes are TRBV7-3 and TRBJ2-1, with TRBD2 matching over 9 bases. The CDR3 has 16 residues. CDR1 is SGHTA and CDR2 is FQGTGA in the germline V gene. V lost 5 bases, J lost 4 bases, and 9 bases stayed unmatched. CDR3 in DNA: TGTGCCAGCAGCCGCTACGGGACTAGCCTGTACAATGAGCAGTTCTTC. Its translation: CASSRYGTSLYNEQFF.

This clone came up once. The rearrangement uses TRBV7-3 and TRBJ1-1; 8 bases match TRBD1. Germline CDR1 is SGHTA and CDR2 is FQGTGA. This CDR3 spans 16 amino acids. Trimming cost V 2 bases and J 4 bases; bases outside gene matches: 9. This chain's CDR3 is CASSLYGQGAVTEAFF. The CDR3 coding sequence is TGTGCCAGCAGCTTATATGGGCAGGGGGCTGTCACTGAAGCTTTCTTT.